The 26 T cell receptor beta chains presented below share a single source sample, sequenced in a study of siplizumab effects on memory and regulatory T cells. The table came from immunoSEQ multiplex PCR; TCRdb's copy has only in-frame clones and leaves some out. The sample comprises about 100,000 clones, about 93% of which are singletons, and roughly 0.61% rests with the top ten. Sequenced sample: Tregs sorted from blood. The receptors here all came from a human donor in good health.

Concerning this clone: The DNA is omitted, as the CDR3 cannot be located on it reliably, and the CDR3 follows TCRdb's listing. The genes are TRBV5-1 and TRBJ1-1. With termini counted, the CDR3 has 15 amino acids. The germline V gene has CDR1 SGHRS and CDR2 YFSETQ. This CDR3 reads CASSPGSGRATEAFF.

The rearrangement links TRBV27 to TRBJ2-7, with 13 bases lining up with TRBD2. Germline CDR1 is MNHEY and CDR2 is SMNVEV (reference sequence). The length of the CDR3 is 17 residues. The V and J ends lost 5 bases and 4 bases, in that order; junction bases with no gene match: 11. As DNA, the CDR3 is TGTGCCAGCAGTCTAGGACTAGCGGGAGCTACTGTTTACGAGCAGTACTTC. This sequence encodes CASSLGLAGATVYEQYF.

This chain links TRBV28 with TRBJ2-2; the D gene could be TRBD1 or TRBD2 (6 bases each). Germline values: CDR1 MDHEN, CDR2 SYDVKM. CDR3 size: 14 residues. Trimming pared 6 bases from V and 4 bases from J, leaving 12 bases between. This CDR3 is CASRSGAGTGELFF. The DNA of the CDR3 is TGTGCCAGCAGATCGGGGGCGGGCACCGGGGAGCTGTTTTTT. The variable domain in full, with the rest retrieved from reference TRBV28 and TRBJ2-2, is DVKVTQSSRYLVKRTGEKVFLECVQDMDHENMFWYRQDPGLGLRLIYFSYDVKMKEKGDIPEGYSVSREKKERFSLILESASTNQTSMYLCASRSGAGTGELFFGEGSRLTVL.

For the CDR3, the DNA is TGTGCCAGCAGCTTATTGGGCAATGAGCAGTTCTTC. It yields the protein CASSLLGNEQFF. V usage is TRBV11-3 and J usage is TRBJ2-1; D is ambiguous. CDR1 is SGHNT, CDR2 YENEEA, per germline. CDR3 size: 12 residues. Trimming left V 2 bases short and J 6 bases short, with 5 bases between.

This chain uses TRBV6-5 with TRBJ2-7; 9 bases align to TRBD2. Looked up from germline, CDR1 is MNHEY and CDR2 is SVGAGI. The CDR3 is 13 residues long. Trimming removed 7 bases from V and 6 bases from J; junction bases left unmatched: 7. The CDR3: CASTPGLAGEQYF. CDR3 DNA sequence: TGTGCCAGCACCCCGGGACTAGCCGGCGAGCAGTACTTC.

In DNA form, the CDR3 reads TGCAGCGTTGAAGCAGGGCGAGCTAACTATGGCTACACCTTC. Its protein product is CSVEAGRANYGYTF. The chain recombines TRBV29-1 with TRBJ1-2; possible D gene TRBD1, 5 bases. There are 14 residues in the CDR3. Germline CDR1 is SQVTM and CDR2 is ANQGSEA. V was pared by 1 base and J by 0 bases, with 9 bases between.

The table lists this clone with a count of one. CDR3 nucleotide sequence: TGTGCCAGCAGCTTAGCTAGCCGAGGAGAGACCCAGTACTTC. This sequence encodes CASSLASRGETQYF. The rearrangement links TRBV7-8 to TRBJ2-5; D remains ambiguous. V was trimmed by 0 bases and J by 4 bases, leaving 9 bases between them. Germline CDR1 reads SGHVS; CDR2 reads FQNEAQ. The CDR3 spans 14 residues.

CDR3 loop: CASSQRGTSYEQYF. DNA for the CDR3: TGTGCCAGCAGTCAACGGGGTACCTCCTACGAGCAGTACTTC. The rearrangement uses TRBV6-1 and TRBJ2-7, with a possible D match to TRBD2 (5 bases). The germline V and J ends were trimmed by 5 bases and 0 bases, with 11 bases remaining between them. This CDR3 has 14 amino acids. Germline V CDR1 and CDR2: MNHNS, SASEGT.

The CDR3 DNA is TGTGCCAGCAGCTTAACAGGGGGGACGATCGGAAACACCATATATTTT. Protein sequence: CASSLTGGTIGNTIYF. The chain links TRBV7-9 to TRBJ1-3; 8 bases line up with TRBD1. Unmatched junction bases numbered 7, after V lost 2 bases and J lost 4 bases. The CDR3 contains 16 residues. Germline CDR1 is SEHNR and CDR2 is FQNEAQ (reference sequence).

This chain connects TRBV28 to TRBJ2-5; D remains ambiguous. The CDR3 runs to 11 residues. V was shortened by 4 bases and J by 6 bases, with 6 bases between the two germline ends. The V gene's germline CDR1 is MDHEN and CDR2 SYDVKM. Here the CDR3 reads CASSSRQTQYF. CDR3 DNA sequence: TGTGCCAGCAGTTCTCGTCAGACCCAGTACTTC.

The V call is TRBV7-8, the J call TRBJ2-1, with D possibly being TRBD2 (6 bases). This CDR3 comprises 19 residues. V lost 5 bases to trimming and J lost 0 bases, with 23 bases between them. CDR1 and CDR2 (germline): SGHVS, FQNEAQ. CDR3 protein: CASSPRLVYTSSSYNEQFF. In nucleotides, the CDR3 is TGTGCCAGCAGCCCCCGACTAGTCTATACCTCAAGCTCCTACAATGAGCAGTTCTTC.

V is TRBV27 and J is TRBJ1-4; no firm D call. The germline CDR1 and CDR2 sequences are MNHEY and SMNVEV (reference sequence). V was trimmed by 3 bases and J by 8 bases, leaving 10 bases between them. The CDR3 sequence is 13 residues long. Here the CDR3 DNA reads TGTGCCAGCAGTTTGAGAGGATCCGAAAAACTGTTTTTT. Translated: CASSLRGSEKLFF.

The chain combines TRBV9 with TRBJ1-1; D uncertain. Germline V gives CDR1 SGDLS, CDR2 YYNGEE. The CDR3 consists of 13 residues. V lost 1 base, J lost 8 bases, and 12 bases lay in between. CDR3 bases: TGTGCCAGCAGCGTACTTCCCGGACGGGAAGCTTTCTTT. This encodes CASSVLPGREAFF.

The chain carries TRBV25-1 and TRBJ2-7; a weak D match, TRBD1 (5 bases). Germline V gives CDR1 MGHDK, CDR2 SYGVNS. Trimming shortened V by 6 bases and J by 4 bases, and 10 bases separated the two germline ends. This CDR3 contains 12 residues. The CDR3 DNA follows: TGTGCCAGCAGCCTAACAGGTTACGAGCAGTACTTC. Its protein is CASSLTGYEQYF.

CDR3: CATSRTNYLRAFYNEQFF. CDR3 bases: TGTGCCACCAGCAGGACGAACTACCTTCGGGCTTTCTACAATGAGCAGTTCTTC. The V and J genes are TRBV15 and TRBJ2-1; D unresolved. The V gene lost 3 bases and the J gene lost 3 bases, with 21 bases spanning the gap. In germline, CDR1 is LNHNV, CDR2 YYDKDF (reference sequence). The length of the CDR3 is 18 residues.

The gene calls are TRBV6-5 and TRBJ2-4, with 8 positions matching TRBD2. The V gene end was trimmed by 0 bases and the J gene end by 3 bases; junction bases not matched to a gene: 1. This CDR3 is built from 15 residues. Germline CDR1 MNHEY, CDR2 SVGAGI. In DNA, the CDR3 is TGTGCCAGCAGTTACTCGGGACTAGACAAAAACATTCAGTACTTC. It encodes CASSYSGLDKNIQYF.

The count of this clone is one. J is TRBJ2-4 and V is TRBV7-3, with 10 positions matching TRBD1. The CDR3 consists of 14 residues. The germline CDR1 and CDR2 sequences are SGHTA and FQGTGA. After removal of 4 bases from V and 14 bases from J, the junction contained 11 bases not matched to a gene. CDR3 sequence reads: CASSSGATGGRKYF. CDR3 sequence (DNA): TGTGCCAGCAGCTCAGGGGCGACAGGGGGCCGAAAGTACTTC.

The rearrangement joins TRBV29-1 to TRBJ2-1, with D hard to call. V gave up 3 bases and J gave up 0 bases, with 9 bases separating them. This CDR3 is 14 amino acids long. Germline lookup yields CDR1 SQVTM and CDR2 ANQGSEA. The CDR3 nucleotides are TGCAGCGTTGAGCCCTCGTTCTCCTACAATGAGCAGTTCTTC. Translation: CSVEPSFSYNEQFF.

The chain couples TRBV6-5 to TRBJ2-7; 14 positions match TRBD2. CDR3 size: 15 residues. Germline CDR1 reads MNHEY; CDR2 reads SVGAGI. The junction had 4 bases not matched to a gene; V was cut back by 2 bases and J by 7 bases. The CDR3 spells CASSYGTSGSGEQYF. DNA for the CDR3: TGTGCCAGCAGTTACGGGACTAGCGGGAGTGGAGAGCAGTACTTC.

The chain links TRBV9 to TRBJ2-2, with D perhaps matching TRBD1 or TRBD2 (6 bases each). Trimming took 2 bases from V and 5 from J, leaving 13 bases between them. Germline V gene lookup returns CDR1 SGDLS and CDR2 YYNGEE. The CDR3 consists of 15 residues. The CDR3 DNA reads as TGTGCCAGCAGCGTCACGAGGGGGGCGACCGGGGAGCTGTTTTTT. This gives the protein CASSVTRGATGELFF.

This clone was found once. The CDR3 DNA follows: TGTGCCAGCAGCTTTCGAGCGGCTTACAATGAGCAGTTCTTC. It encodes CASSFRAAYNEQFF. This rearrangement joins TRBV9 to TRBJ2-1, with D maybe TRBD2 (5 bases). In germline, CDR1 is SGDLS, CDR2 YYNGEE. This CDR3 has 14 residues. Deletions cut 4 bases from V and 4 bases from J, with 12 bases between.

The CDR3 here is CASRLAPDGYTF. The DNA of the CDR3 is TGTGCCAGCCGCTTAGCCCCAGACGGCTACACCTTC. This chain uses TRBV6-1 with TRBJ1-2; the D is unclear. Trimming removed 8 bases from V and 8 bases from J, with 15 bases in between. The CDR3 runs 12 residues. CDR1 and CDR2 (germline): MNHNS, SASEGT.

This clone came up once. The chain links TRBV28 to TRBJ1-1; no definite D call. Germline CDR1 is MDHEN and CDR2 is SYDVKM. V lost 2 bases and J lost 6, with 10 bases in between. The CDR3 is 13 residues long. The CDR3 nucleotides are TGTGCCAGCAGTTTAGAAATTCCCCCTGAAGCTTTCTTT. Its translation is CASSLEIPPEAFF. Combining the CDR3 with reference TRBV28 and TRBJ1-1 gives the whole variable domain DVKVTQSSRYLVKRTGEKVFLECVQDMDHENMFWYRQDPGLGLRLIYFSYDVKMKEKGDIPEGYSVSREKKERFSLILESASTNQTSMYLCASSLEIPPEAFFGQGTRLTVV.

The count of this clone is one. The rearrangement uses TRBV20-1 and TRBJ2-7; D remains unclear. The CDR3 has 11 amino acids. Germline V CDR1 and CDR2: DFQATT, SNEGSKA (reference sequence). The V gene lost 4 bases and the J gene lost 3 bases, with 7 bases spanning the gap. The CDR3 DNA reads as TGCAGTGCTACCTTCAACTACGAGCAGTACTTC. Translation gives CSATFNYEQYF.

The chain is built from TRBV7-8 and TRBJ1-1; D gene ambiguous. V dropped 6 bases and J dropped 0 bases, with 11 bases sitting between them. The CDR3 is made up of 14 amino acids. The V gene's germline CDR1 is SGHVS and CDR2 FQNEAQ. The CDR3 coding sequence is TGTGCCAGCAGTAGAACGGAACTGAACACTGAAGCTTTCTTT. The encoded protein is CASSRTELNTEAFF.

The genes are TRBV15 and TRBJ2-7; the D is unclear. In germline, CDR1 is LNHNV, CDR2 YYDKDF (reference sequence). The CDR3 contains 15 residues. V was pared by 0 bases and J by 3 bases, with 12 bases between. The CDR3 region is CATSRDYSPLYEQYF. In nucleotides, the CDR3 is TGTGCCACCAGCAGAGATTACAGTCCCCTCTACGAGCAGTACTTC.